Shown below are 22 T cell receptor beta chains from a single sample sequenced in a study of T cells in Graves' hyperthyroidism and ophthalmopathy. RNA transcripts served as the template for amplifying TCR beta CDR3 regions. The HTBI primer set was used in a first-round RT-PCR of the TCR CDR3. TCRdb reanalysed the multiplex PCR reads using MiXCR and keeps one entry per CDR3 protein. The sample carries hundreds of thousands of distinct CDR3 sequences, around 20% recorded once. Sequencing input: blood. Receptor source: a man aged 25-45 years with Graves' ophthalmopathy.

The chain combines TRBV6-2 or TRBV6-3 with TRBJ2-1; the D is unclear. Germline V lookup: CDR1 MNHEY, CDR2 SVGEGT. The CDR3 length is 11 residues. Between the trimmed V and J ends, which lost 7 bases and 6 bases, there was a span of 7 bases. CDR3 region: CASTDVNEQFF. CDR3 bases: TGTGCCAGCACGGACGTCAATGAGCAGTTCTTC.

CDR3 DNA sequence: TGTGCCAGCAGGCCCGAGGGGGGAAATCAGCCCCAGCATTTT. As protein: CASRPEGGNQPQHF. This sequence joins TRBV28 and TRBJ1-5, with D possibly TRBD1 on 6 matching bases. This CDR3 has 14 residues. Trimming shortened V by 6 bases and J by 4 bases, and 13 bases separated the two germline ends. From germline, CDR1 is MDHEN and CDR2 SYDVKM.

The rearrangement links TRBV11-2 to TRBJ2-7; D is perhaps TRBD2 (5 bases). Per the germline V gene, CDR1 is SGHAT and CDR2 is FQNNGV. Trimming pared 4 bases from V and 7 bases from J, leaving 11 bases between. The CDR3 is made up of 12 amino acids. Here the CDR3 DNA reads TGTGCCAGCAGCTCGATAGCGAATGAGCAGTACTTC. Encoded protein: CASSSIANEQYF.

This clonotype occurred many times. CDR3 bases: TGTGCCTGGAGTCTCCGGAGCACAGGAAGGTGGACTGAAGCTTTCTTT. Amino acid sequence: CAWSLRSTGRWTEAFF. The gene calls are TRBV30 and TRBJ1-1; TRBD1 is a possible D gene (5 bases). The CDR3 sequence is 16 residues long. CDR1 and CDR2 (germline): GTSNPN, SVGIG (reference sequence). The V end lost 2 bases, the J end lost 5 bases, and 21 bases lay between the germline ends.

This clonotype was seen many times. This rearrangement joins TRBV7-6 to TRBJ1-1; D is uncertain. From germline, CDR1 is SGHVS and CDR2 FNYEAQ. The ends were cut back, 4 bases at V and 6 bases at J, with 18 bases in the middle. CDR3 length: 15 amino acids. CDR3 sequence reads: CASSSVGFGEAEAFF. The CDR3 bases are TGTGCCAGCAGCTCAGTCGGTTTCGGAGAGGCTGAAGCTTTCTTT. The full variable domain, completed using reference TRBV7-6 and TRBJ1-1, is GAGVSQSPRYKVTKRGQDVALRCDPISGHVSLYWYRQALGQGPEFLTYFNYEAQQDKSGLPNDRFSAERPEGSISTLTIQRTEQRDSAMYRCASSSVGFGEAEAFFGQGTRLTVV.

The chain recombines TRBV29-1 with TRBJ2-6; D is unclear. The CDR3 consists of 13 residues. V lost 5 bases and J lost 0, with 5 bases in between. In germline, CDR1 is SQVTM, CDR2 ANQGSEA. DNA for the CDR3: TGCAGCGTTTATCTCTCTGGGGCCAACGTCCTGACTTTC. Its translation: CSVYLSGANVLTF.

Only a few counts were recorded for this clonotype. The rearrangement uses TRBV4-1 and TRBJ2-2, with D perhaps TRBD2 (6 bases). V was cut by 4 bases and J by 7 bases, with 19 bases left in between. The CDR3 is 16 amino acids. The germline V gene encodes CDR1 MGHRA and CDR2 YSYEKL. Written as DNA, the CDR3 is TGCGCCAGCAGCCCCCGACTAAGCGGAGGGATCGGGGAGCTGTTTTTT. Translation gives CASSPRLSGGIGELFF.

This clonotype occurred a few times. The rearrangement joins TRBV3-1 to TRBJ2-1; either TRBD1 or TRBD2 may fit D (6 bases each). V lost 3 bases to trimming and J lost 3 bases, with 9 bases between them. Germline V gene sequence: CDR1 LGHDT, CDR2 YNNKEL (reference sequence). There are 14 residues in the CDR3. In DNA form, the CDR3 reads TGTGCCAGCAGCCACGAGGGGGGCTACAATGAGCAGTTCTTC. It yields the protein CASSHEGGYNEQFF.

This clonotype was seen a few times. The CDR3 nucleotides read TGTGCCAGCAGCTTAGATAGGGGAGGACTAGCGGCGAACACCGGGGAGCTGTTTTTT. Translated, it gives CASSLDRGGLAANTGELFF. The rearrangement joins TRBV11-2 to TRBJ2-2, with 10 bases identical to TRBD2. The CDR3 consists of 19 residues. CDR1 is SGHAT and CDR2 is FQNNGV in the germline V gene. Germline trimming cut 0 bases from V and 0 bases from J; bases unmatched to any gene: 7.

The count of this clonotype is one. The chain combines TRBV7-2 with TRBJ1-2; unclear D gene. CDR3 size: 12 residues. Germline values: CDR1 SGHTA, CDR2 FQGNSA. The V and J ends lost 6 bases and 8 bases respectively, with 13 bases between them. CDR3 residues: CASRPDIAGYTF. In DNA, the CDR3 is TGTGCCAGCAGACCCGACATCGCCGGCTACACCTTC.

This clonotype showed up many times. This chain connects TRBV20-1 to TRBJ2-7, with D unclear. There are 13 residues in the CDR3. The germline V gene encodes CDR1 DFQATT and CDR2 SNEGSKA (reference sequence). V lost 3 bases and J lost 5, with 14 bases in between. CDR3 DNA sequence: TGCAGTGCTAGCTCTCCGCGAGACCACGAGCAGTACTTC. It yields the protein CSASSPRDHEQYF.

Regarding this clonotype: A single base separates this from a much larger clone, so it may be a read error. This chain links TRBV6-2 or TRBV6-3 with TRBJ1-5; D is possibly TRBD1 (6 bases). This CDR3 has 15 amino acids. From germline, CDR1 is MNHEY and CDR2 SVGEGT. For the CDR3, the DNA is TGTGCCAGCAGCAACGGGGGGGCAGGCAATCAGCCCCAGCTTTTT. Its translation is CASSNGGAGNQPQLF.

This rearrangement joins TRBV19 to TRBJ2-1, with D maybe TRBD1 (5 bases). This CDR3 is built from 13 residues. CDR1 and CDR2 from the germline V gene are LNHDA and SQIVND (reference sequence). The ends were cut back, 3 bases at V and 7 bases at J, with 10 bases in the middle. The CDR3 here is CASSIRGPNEQFF. Written as DNA, the CDR3 is TGTGCCAGTAGTATTAGGGGTCCGAATGAGCAGTTCTTC.

V is TRBV3-1 and J is TRBJ2-2; D unclear. Germline CDR1 reads LGHDT; CDR2 reads YNNKEL (reference sequence). The V end was cut by 5 bases, the J end by 6 bases, with 7 bases between. The CDR3 runs 12 residues. CDR3 sequence: CASSLHPGELFF. As DNA, the CDR3 is TGTGCCAGCAGCTTGCACCCCGGGGAGCTGTTTTTT. The variable domain in full, with the rest retrieved from reference TRBV3-1 and TRBJ2-2, is DTAVSQTPKYLVTQMGNDKSIKCEQNLGHDTMYWYKQDSKKFLKIMFSYNNKELIINETVPNRFSPKSPDKAHLNLHINSLELGDSAVYFCASSLHPGELFFGEGSRLTVL.

This clonotype was picked up many times. This chain joins TRBV28 and TRBJ2-5; 8 nucleotides agree with TRBD1. Germline values: CDR1 MDHEN, CDR2 SYDVKM. The length of the CDR3 is 14 residues. The J segment lost 4 bases and the V segment lost 2 bases, leaving 3 bases of the junction unmatched. The CDR3 bases are TGTGCCAGCAGTTTACAGGGGGCTAGAGAGACCCAGTACTTC. Its protein is CASSLQGARETQYF.

This chain connects TRBV20-1 to TRBJ2-1; 13 bases align to TRBD2. The CDR3 totals 16 residues. The V gene end was trimmed by 2 bases and the J gene end by 6 bases; junction bases not matched to a gene: 7. CDR1 and CDR2 from the germline V gene are DFQATT and SNEGSKA (reference sequence). In nucleotides, the CDR3 is TGCAGTGCTAGATCCTGGACTAGCGGGAGATCCAATGAGCAGTTCTTC. Translated: CSARSWTSGRSNEQFF.

The chain combines TRBV19 with TRBJ1-2; possible D gene TRBD1, 5 bases. From germline, CDR1 is LNHDA and CDR2 SQIVND (reference sequence). CDR3 length: 14 amino acids. V lost 6 bases and J 1 base, leaving 12 bases between the germline ends. CDR3 DNA sequence: TGTGCCAGTAGCATGACAGCGTATAACTATGGCTACACCTTC. Its translation is CASSMTAYNYGYTF.

This clonotype was detected a few times. The rearrangement joins TRBV4-2 to TRBJ1-5; D is possibly TRBD1 (6 bases). Germline CDR1 reads LGHNA; CDR2 reads YNFKEQ. This CDR3 has 15 residues. Trimming removed 1 base at V and 1 base at J, with 8 bases between. This CDR3 reads CASSQVGGSNQPQHF. The CDR3 DNA reads as TGTGCCAGCAGCCAAGTCGGGGGCAGCAATCAGCCCCAGCATTTT.

This clonotype was counted at least ten times. The J gene is TRBJ2-1, the V gene TRBV20-1, with 7 bases that match TRBD2. V shed 6 bases and J 4 bases; nucleotides not matched to a gene: 18. Germline assignment: CDR1 DFQATT and CDR2 SNEGSKA (reference sequence). This CDR3 comprises 17 residues. The CDR3 reads CSAPRGIRLAVYNEQFF. CDR3 bases: TGCAGTGCCCCCCGGGGGATCCGACTAGCTGTGTACAATGAGCAGTTCTTC.

V usage is TRBV30 and J usage is TRBJ2-6; tentatively, D is TRBD2 (5 bases). CDR1 GTSNPN and CDR2 SVGIG come from the germline V gene (reference sequence). Between the trimmed V and J ends, which lost 3 bases and 3 bases, there was a span of 12 bases. CDR3 length equals 15 residues. The CDR3 DNA reads as TGTGCCTGGAGGCCGGGGAGTTTTGGGGCCAACGTCCTGACTTTC. Amino acids: CAWRPGSFGANVLTF. The full variable domain, completed using reference TRBV30 and TRBJ2-6, is SQTIHQWPATLVQPVGSPLSLECTVEGTSNPNLYWYRQAAGRGLQLLFYSVGIGQISSEVPQNLSASRPQDRQFILSSKKLLLSDSGFYLCAWRPGSFGANVLTFGAGSRLTVL.

This clonotype was seen ten or more times. This sequence joins TRBV7-2 and TRBJ2-7, with 7 bases fitting TRBD2. The CDR3 has 15 amino acids. Germline CDR1 and CDR2: SGHTA and FQGNSA. Unmatched junction bases numbered 14, after V lost 5 bases and J lost 7 bases. CDR3: CASSLMGRAYGEQYF. CDR3 in DNA: TGTGCCAGCAGCCTGATGGGGAGGGCCTATGGGGAGCAGTACTTC.

This chain connects TRBV6-1 to TRBJ1-6; D is ambiguous. V lost 6 bases and J 7 bases, leaving 7 bases between the germline ends. This CDR3 spans 12 amino acids. CDR1 and CDR2 (germline): MNHNS, SASEGT. The CDR3 loop is CASRPVNSPLHF. CDR3 DNA: TGTGCCAGCAGACCTGTGAATTCACCCCTCCACTTT.